This T cell receptor (beta chain) was sequenced for a study of T-cell reconstitution after alpha-beta-depleted transplantation in children. This CDR3 comprises 17 residues. Germline V CDR1 and CDR2: SGHRS, YFSETQ. Trimming stripped 1 base from V and 0 bases from J, with 15 bases between. Unique molecular identifiers were used to barcode this TCRbeta library. TCRdb reanalysed the PCR reads using MiXCR and keeps one entry per CDR3 protein. The data contain some 640,000 distinct CDR3 sequences, roughly 17% of them singletons. The chain is built from TRBV5-1 and TRBJ2-3, with D maybe TRBD2 (5 bases). The TCR originated in a human donor who donated a stem cell graft to a child with acute myeloid leukemia. The sequenced sample was PBMCs from the stem cell graft donor, obtained from the stem cell graft. DNA for the CDR3: TGCGCCAGCAGCTTGCAAGCAGTCGGGGTTAGCACAGATACGCAGTATTTT. It translates to CASSLQAVGVSTDTQYF.